The clone carrying this TCR beta chain was recorded a few times. The record originates from a study of T-cell memory formation after mild COVID-19. About the study: Across donors, TCR clusters were largely donor specific.

One entry per CDR3 protein, called by TCRdb with MiXCR from the 5' RACE reads. The sample consists of some 310,000 distinct CDR3 sequences, roughly 19% of them appearing once. The specimen sequenced was PBMCs or a T cell subset sorted from them (not recorded which). The receptor's source is a man aged 18 to 29 who had mild COVID-19 (a few samples of this study predate the infection). Cell type and time point are not known.

The CDR3 nucleotides read TGTGCCAGCAGTTCGGGACAGGGCGACAATCAGCCCCAGCATTTT. Translated: CASSSGQGDNQPQHF. The gene calls are TRBV12-3 or TRBV12-4 and TRBJ1-5; 9 nucleotides match TRBD1. This CDR3 region has 15 residues. Unmatched junction bases numbered 4, after V lost 4 bases and J lost 3 bases.